The 21 T cell receptor beta chains below all came from one sample that was sequenced in a study of regulatory T cells in long-lasting Graves disease. As for time point: newly diagnosed GD, antithyroid drugs for less than 3 months. With RNA extracted from PBMCs as input, the TCR library was made. Investigators prepared the TCR beta libraries by applying iRepertoire HTBI primers and Arm-PCR of CDR3 regions. TCRdb redid the calling of the multiplex PCR reads with MiXCR, one entry per CDR3 protein. The table lists about 540,000 distinct CDR3 sequences, roughly 12% of them singletons. These data were also filed under a second study, of T cells in Graves' hyperthyroidism and ophthalmopathy.

The sequencing used peripheral blood mononuclear cells (PBMCs), collected at new diagnosis, from a patient treated with antithyroid drugs. These receptors were collected from a man aged 25-40 years with Graves disease.

A few counts support this clonotype. This chain joins TRBV5-1 and TRBJ1-1, with 7 bases lining up with TRBD1. CDR1 is SGHRS and CDR2 is YFSETQ in the germline V gene. This CDR3 spans 14 amino acids. The J segment lost 7 bases and the V segment lost 7 bases, leaving 13 bases of the junction unmatched. Here the CDR3 reads CASHQGVGGGEAFF. DNA of the CDR3: TGCGCCAGCCATCAGGGGGTGGGGGGTGGTGAAGCTTTCTTT.

About this clonotype: Since a much larger clone is just one base distant, this may be a read error. The V and J genes are TRBV20-1 and TRBJ2-5, with 12 bases that match TRBD2. CDR3 size: 17 residues. CDR1 DFQATT and CDR2 SNEGSKA come from the germline V gene (reference sequence). The ends lost 0 bases at V and 8 bases at J; junction bases unmatched: 13. CDR3 coding DNA: TGCAGTGCTAGAGATCTAGCGGGAGGGAGCACTTTAGGTACCCAGTACTTC. Translation gives CSARDLAGGSTLGTQYF.

This clonotype was seen at least ten times. J is TRBJ2-1 and V is TRBV2; 7 bases are shared with TRBD2. V gave up 1 base and J gave up 8 bases; unmatched junction bases: 14. CDR1 is SNHLY, CDR2 FYNNEI, per germline. This CDR3 contains 17 residues. CDR3 region: CASSEGAGGLADHEQFF. CDR3 nucleotides: TGTGCCAGCAGTGAAGGAGCGGGTGGTCTAGCGGATCATGAGCAGTTCTTC.

This clonotype was counted between two and nine times. The chain couples TRBV19 to TRBJ1-1, with D unclear. This CDR3 is built from 18 residues. The germline CDR1 and CDR2 sequences are LNHDA and SQIVND (reference sequence). Trimming removed 2 bases at V and 2 bases at J, with 21 bases between. CDR3 in DNA: TGTGCCAGTAGTATAATAGTGGTGGATTCGTACAGAAACACTGAAGCTTTCTTT. Translated, it gives CASSIIVVDSYRNTEAFF.

This clonotype was seen repeatedly, ten times or more. The V call is TRBV7-9, the J call TRBJ2-1, with 7 bases fitting TRBD1. Germline-derived CDR1 and CDR2 are SEHNR and FQNEAQ (reference sequence). V lost 5 bases and J lost 3; bases outside the gene matches: 7. The CDR3 contains 15 residues. The CDR3 loop is CASSGRDSGYNEQFF. Here the CDR3 DNA reads TGTGCCAGCAGCGGCAGGGACAGTGGCTACAATGAGCAGTTCTTC.

This clonotype has just a few counts. This chain joins TRBV2 and TRBJ2-7, with D possibly being TRBD2 (7 bases). The V end lost 3 bases, the J end lost 5 bases, and 17 bases lay between the germline ends. Germline lookup yields CDR1 SNHLY and CDR2 FYNNEI. CDR3 length: 15 residues. CDR3 in DNA: TGTGCCAGCAGTGACCTATACGGGGGGCGCCACGAGCAGTACTTC. Translating gives CASSDLYGGRHEQYF. Looking up the rest from reference TRBV2 and TRBJ2-7 gives the full variable domain: EPEVTQTPSHQVTQMGQEVILRCVPISNHLYFYWYRQILGQKVEFLVSFYNNEISEKSEIFDDQFSVERPDGSNFTLKIRSTKLEDSAMYFCASSDLYGGRHEQYFGPGTRLTVT.

This clonotype was seen many times. V and J are TRBV28 and TRBJ1-1; tentative D call: TRBD1 (5 bases). The germline CDR1 and CDR2 sequences are MDHEN and SYDVKM. This CDR3 contains 13 residues. V lost 11 bases to trimming and J lost 4 bases, with 17 bases between them. The CDR3 bases are TGTGCCGGTACCCCTCTGAGGGGCACTGAAGCTTTCTTT. It encodes CAGTPLRGTEAFF.

This clonotype was recorded many times. This sequence joins TRBV29-1 and TRBJ2-1; D possibly corresponds to TRBD1 (6 bases). The CDR3 runs to 14 residues. V gave up 7 bases and J gave up 5 bases, with 18 bases separating them. The germline V gene encodes CDR1 SQVTM and CDR2 ANQGSEA. Here the CDR3 reads CSAVPGTNDNEQFF. DNA of the CDR3: TGCAGCGCCGTACCCGGGACAAACGACAATGAGCAGTTCTTC.

The chain recombines TRBV6-1 with TRBJ2-3; maybe TRBD2 (6 bases). The CDR3 covers 17 residues. V shed 8 bases and J shed 0 bases, with 21 bases lying between them. CDR1 and CDR2 from the germline V gene are MNHNS and SASEGT. The CDR3 region is CASRERRRAMSTDTQYF. CDR3 in DNA: TGTGCCAGCCGGGAACGTCGGAGGGCGATGAGCACAGATACGCAGTATTTT.

In its sample, this clonotype was seen many times. The chain carries TRBV10-2 and TRBJ2-3; D is uncertain. CDR1 and CDR2 (germline): WSHSY, SAAADI. The CDR3 runs 13 residues. V lost 7 bases to trimming and J lost 0 bases, with 8 bases between them. The CDR3 here is CASNPGSTDTQYF. The DNA of the CDR3 is TGCGCCAGCAACCCTGGGAGCACAGATACGCAGTATTTT.

This chain joins TRBV27 and TRBJ2-1, with TRBD2 identical over 11 bases. Germline V gives CDR1 MNHEY, CDR2 SMNVEV (reference sequence). The CDR3 is 17 amino acids. After removal of 7 bases from V and 10 bases from J, the junction contained 18 bases not matched to a gene. CDR3 in amino acids: CASTLTKTSGRNAEQFF. The CDR3 DNA reads TGTGCCAGCACCTTGACCAAAACTAGCGGGAGAAATGCCGAGCAGTTCTTC.

V usage is TRBV2 and J usage is TRBJ1-2; 10 bases agree with TRBD1. V was pared by 7 bases and J by 5 bases, with 7 bases of the junction left unmatched. CDR1 and CDR2 from the germline V gene are SNHLY and FYNNEI. The CDR3 extends over 14 amino acids. The CDR3 DNA sequence: TGTGCCAGCATTACCGGGACAGGGGCGTATGGCTACACCTTC. Protein product: CASITGTGAYGYTF.

About this clonotype itself: Given a much more abundant clone one base away, this may be a read error. The gene calls are TRBV27 and TRBJ1-5, with D hard to call. This CDR3 spans 14 amino acids. CDR1 is MNHEY, CDR2 SMNVEV, per germline (reference sequence). The V gene lost 2 bases and the J gene lost 0 bases, with 5 bases spanning the gap. CDR3 sequence: CASSLVHSNQPQHF. CDR3 nucleotides: TGTGCCAGCAGTTTAGTCCATAGCAATCAGCCCCAGCATTTT.

V is TRBV12-3 or TRBV12-4 and J is TRBJ2-2, with TRBD2 matching over 7 bases. The CDR3 spans 14 residues. Losses at the gene ends were 1 base for V and 5 bases for J; bases not matched to a gene: 1. The CDR3 sequence: CASSLGRGTGELFF. As DNA, the CDR3 is TGTGCCAGCAGTTTAGGGCGGGGGACCGGGGAGCTGTTTTTT.

This clonotype came up many times. The chain uses TRBV14 and TRBJ2-1; D is unclear. This CDR3 contains 12 residues. V was trimmed by 1 base and J by 9 bases, leaving 7 bases between them. CDR1 SGHDN and CDR2 FVKESK come from the germline V gene. The CDR3 loop reads CASSQAGLEQFF. In nucleotides, the CDR3 is TGTGCCAGCAGCCAAGCCGGGCTTGAGCAGTTCTTC. The full variable domain, in which reference TRBV14 and TRBJ2-1 provide the parts outside the CDR3, is EAGVTQFPSHSVIEKGQTVTLRCDPISGHDNLYWYRRVMGKEIKFLLHFVKESKQDESGMPNNRFLAERTGGTYSTLKVQPAELEDSGVYFCASSQAGLEQFFGPGTRLTVL.

This clonotype was detected a few times. The V gene is TRBV2, the J gene TRBJ2-2, with TRBD1 matching 9 bases. V trimming: 7 bases; J trimming: 6 bases; junction bases outside the gene matches: 6. The germline V gene has CDR1 SNHLY and CDR2 FYNNEI. The CDR3 covers 14 residues. For the CDR3, the DNA is TGTGCCAGCAAGCCGGGACAGGGTCCCGGGGAGCTGTTTTTT. Translation gives CASKPGQGPGELFF.

The chain couples TRBV19 to TRBJ2-1, with D possibly matching TRBD2 (5 bases). The CDR3 runs to 14 residues. Germline-derived CDR1 and CDR2 are LNHDA and SQIVND (reference sequence). V was shortened by 3 bases and J by 6 bases, with 12 bases between the two germline ends. CDR3 residues: CASSIWRASNEQFF. In DNA form, the CDR3 reads TGTGCCAGTAGTATTTGGCGGGCCTCCAATGAGCAGTTCTTC.

This clonotype was recorded at least ten times. This rearrangement joins TRBV20-1 to TRBJ2-1, with 15 bases that match TRBD2. The CDR3 has 17 residues. The V and J ends lost 6 bases and 2 bases, in that order; junction bases with no gene match: 8. Germline CDR1 and CDR2: DFQATT and SNEGSKA (reference sequence). The CDR3 spells CSARTSGRASTYNEQFF. CDR3 nucleotides: TGCAGTGCCAGGACTAGCGGGAGGGCCAGTACCTACAATGAGCAGTTCTTC.

This clonotype was seen repeatedly, ten times or more. The J gene is TRBJ2-1, the V gene TRBV12-3 or TRBV12-4, with 11 bases matching TRBD1. The CDR3 extends over 15 amino acids. The ends lost 3 bases at V and 5 bases at J; junction bases unmatched: 3. The CDR3 region has the DNA TGTGCCAGCAGTTTTTGGGGACAGGGGGACAATGAGCAGTTCTTC. Residues: CASSFWGQGDNEQFF.

This clonotype has at least ten counts. The chain couples TRBV15 to TRBJ2-7; 7 nucleotides align to TRBD1. This CDR3 comprises 15 residues. Germline CDR1 is LNHNV and CDR2 is YYDKDF (reference sequence). V shed 1 base and J 4 bases; nucleotides not matched to a gene: 7. The CDR3 region is CATSRGRTGQYEQYF. CDR3 sequence (DNA): TGTGCCACCAGCAGAGGCAGGACAGGCCAATACGAGCAGTACTTC.

This clonotype was counted ten times or more. The J gene is TRBJ2-7, the V gene TRBV2; 9 bases agree with TRBD1. The length of the CDR3 is 14 residues. The V gene's germline CDR1 is SNHLY and CDR2 FYNNEI. V lost 6 bases to trimming and J lost 5 bases; unmatched junction nucleotides: 8. The CDR3 loop is CASRVTGGFDEQYF. The CDR3 nucleotides are TGTGCCAGCAGGGTGACAGGGGGGTTCGACGAGCAGTACTTC. Full variable domain (outside the CDR3, taken from reference TRBV2 and TRBJ2-7): EPEVTQTPSHQVTQMGQEVILRCVPISNHLYFYWYRQILGQKVEFLVSFYNNEISEKSEIFDDQFSVERPDGSNFTLKIRSTKLEDSAMYFCASRVTGGFDEQYFGPGTRLTVT.